This T cell receptor (beta chain) was sequenced for a study of cytomegalovirus exposure and HLA in healthy donors. Per the germline V gene, CDR1 is MNHEY and CDR2 is SVGAGI. The V and J ends lost 5 bases and 3 bases, in that order; junction bases with no gene match: 7. CDR3 length equals 14 residues. The PCR employed 60 Vbeta primers together with 13 Jbeta primers. This table comes from immunoSEQ multiplex PCR, and its TCRdb copy is limited to in-frame clones, with some not included. This sample has 150,000 or so clones, with about three quarters found just once. About this clone itself: Its antigen is not known.

General study findings and limits: Associated with HLA alleles at 0.05 false discovery rate in a later analysis were 16,951 TCR beta sequences. DRB1 had the most TCR associations and HLA-C the fewest, a later analysis found, with rates varying by HLA locus.

The TCR was taken from a woman aged 40 to 55 in good health and CMV-seronegative. Input material: PBMCs. This chain uses TRBV6-5 with TRBJ2-7; 7 bases fit TRBD1. CDR3 sequence reads: CASSPRQGLYEQYF. CDR3 nucleotides: TGTGCCAGCAGTCCCCGACAGGGCCTCTACGAGCAGTACTTC.